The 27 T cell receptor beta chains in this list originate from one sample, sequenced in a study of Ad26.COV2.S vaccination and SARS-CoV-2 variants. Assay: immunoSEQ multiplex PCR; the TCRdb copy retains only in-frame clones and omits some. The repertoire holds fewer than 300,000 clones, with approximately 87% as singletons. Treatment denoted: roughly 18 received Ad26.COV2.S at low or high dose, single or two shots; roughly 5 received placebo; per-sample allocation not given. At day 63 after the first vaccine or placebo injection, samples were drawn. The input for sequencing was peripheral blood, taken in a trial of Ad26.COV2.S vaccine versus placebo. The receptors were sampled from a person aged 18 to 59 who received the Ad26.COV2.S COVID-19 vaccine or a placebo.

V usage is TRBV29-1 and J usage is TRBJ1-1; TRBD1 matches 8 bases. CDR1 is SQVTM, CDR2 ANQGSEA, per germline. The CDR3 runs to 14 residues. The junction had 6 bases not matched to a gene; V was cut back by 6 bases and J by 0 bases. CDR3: CSVGTGQVNTEAFF. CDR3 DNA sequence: TGCAGCGTGGGGACAGGCCAGGTGAACACTGAAGCTTTCTTT.

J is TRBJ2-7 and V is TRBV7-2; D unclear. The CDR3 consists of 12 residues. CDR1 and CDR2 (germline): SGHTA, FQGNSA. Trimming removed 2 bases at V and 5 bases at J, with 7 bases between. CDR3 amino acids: CASSLSWNEQYF. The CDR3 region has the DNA TGTGCCAGCAGCTTAAGTTGGAACGAGCAGTACTTC.

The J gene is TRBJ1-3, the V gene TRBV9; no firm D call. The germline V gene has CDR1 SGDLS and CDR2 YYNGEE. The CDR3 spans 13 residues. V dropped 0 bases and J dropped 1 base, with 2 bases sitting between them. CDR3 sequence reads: CASSVGSGNTIYF. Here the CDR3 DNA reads TGTGCCAGCAGCGTAGGTTCTGGAAACACCATATATTTT. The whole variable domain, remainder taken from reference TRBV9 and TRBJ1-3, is DSGVTQTPKHLITATGQRVTLRCSPRSGDLSVYWYQQSLDQGLQFLIQYYNGEERAKGNILERFSAQQFPDLHSELNLSSLELGDSALYFCASSVGSGNTIYFGEGSWLTVV.

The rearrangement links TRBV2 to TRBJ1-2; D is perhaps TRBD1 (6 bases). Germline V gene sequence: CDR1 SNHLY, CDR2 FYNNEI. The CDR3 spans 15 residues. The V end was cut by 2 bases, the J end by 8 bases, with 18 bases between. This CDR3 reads CASSETGQLIYGYTF. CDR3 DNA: TGTGCCAGCAGTGAAACAGGGCAGTTAATTTACGGCTACACCTTC.

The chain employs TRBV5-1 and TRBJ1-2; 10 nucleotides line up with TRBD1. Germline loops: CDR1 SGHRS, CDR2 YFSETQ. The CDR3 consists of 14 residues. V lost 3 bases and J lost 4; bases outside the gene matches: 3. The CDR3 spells CASSSGQGFYGYTF. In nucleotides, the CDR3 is TGCGCCAGCAGCTCGGGACAGGGGTTCTATGGCTACACCTTC.

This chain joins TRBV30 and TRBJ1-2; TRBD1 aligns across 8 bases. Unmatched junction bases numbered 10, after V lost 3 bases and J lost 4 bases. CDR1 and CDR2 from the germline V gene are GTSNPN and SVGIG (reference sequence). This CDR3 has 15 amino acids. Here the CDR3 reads CAWSPGRTGPYGYTF. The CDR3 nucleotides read TGTGCCTGGAGCCCGGGACGGACAGGGCCCTATGGCTACACCTTC.

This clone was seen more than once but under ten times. The chain's CDR3 is CASSELGGAGTEAFF. The CDR3 DNA reads as TGTGCCAGCAGTGAACTTGGGGGCGCTGGCACTGAAGCTTTCTTT. The V gene is TRBV2, the J gene TRBJ1-1, with D perhaps matching TRBD1 (6 bases). The CDR3 is 15 residues long. Germline V CDR1 and CDR2: SNHLY, FYNNEI. The ends were cut back, 2 bases at V and 4 bases at J, with 14 bases in the middle. The full variable domain, with the rest looked up from reference TRBV2 and TRBJ1-1, is EPEVTQTPSHQVTQMGQEVILRCVPISNHLYFYWYRQILGQKVEFLVSFYNNEISEKSEIFDDQFSVERPDGSNFTLKIRSTKLEDSAMYFCASSELGGAGTEAFFGQGTRLTVV.

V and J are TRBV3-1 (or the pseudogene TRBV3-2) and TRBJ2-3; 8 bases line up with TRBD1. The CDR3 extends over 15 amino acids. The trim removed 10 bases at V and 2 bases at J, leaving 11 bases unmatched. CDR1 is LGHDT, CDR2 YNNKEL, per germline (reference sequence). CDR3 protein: CATRDRTGVTDTQYF. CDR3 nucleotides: TGTGCCACGAGGGACAGGACCGGGGTCACAGATACGCAGTATTTT.

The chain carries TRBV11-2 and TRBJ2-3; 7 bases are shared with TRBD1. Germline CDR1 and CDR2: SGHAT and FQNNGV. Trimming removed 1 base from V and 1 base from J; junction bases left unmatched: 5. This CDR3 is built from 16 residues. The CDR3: CASSLARDRRTDTQYF. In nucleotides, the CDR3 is TGTGCCAGCAGCTTAGCTCGGGACAGACGCACAGATACGCAGTATTTT. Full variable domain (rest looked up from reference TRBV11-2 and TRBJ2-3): EAGVAQSPRYKIIEKRQSVAFWCNPISGHATLYWYQQILGQGPKLLIQFQNNGVVDDSQLPKDRFSAERLKGVDSTLKIQPAKLEDSAVYLCASSLARDRRTDTQYFGPGTRLTVL.

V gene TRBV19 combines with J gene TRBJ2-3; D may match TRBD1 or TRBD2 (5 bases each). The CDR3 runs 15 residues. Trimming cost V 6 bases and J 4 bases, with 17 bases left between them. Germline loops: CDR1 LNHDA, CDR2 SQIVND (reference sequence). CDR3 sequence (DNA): TGTGCCAGTAGATCGGGACGCCTAAATGCAGATACGCAGTATTTT. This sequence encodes CASRSGRLNADTQYF.

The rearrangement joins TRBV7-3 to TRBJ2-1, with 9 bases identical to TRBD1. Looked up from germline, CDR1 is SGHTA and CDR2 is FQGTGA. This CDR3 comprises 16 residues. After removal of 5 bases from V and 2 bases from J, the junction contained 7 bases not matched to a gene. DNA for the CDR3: TGTGCCAGCAGCAGCCCGGGGACAGGGACCTACAATGAGCAGTTCTTC. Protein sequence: CASSSPGTGTYNEQFF.

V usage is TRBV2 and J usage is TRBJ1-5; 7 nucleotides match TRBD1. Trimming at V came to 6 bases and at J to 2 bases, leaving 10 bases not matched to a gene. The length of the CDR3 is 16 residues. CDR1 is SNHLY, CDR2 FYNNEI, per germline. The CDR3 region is CASRDGQVARNQPQHF. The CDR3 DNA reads TGTGCCAGCAGAGACGGACAGGTTGCACGCAATCAGCCCCAGCATTTT.

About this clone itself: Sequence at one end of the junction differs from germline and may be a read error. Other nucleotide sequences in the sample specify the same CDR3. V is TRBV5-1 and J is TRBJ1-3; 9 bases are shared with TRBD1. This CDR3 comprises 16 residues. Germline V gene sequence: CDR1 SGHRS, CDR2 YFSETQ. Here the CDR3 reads CASSLTGTGSGNTIYF. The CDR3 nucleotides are TGCGCTAGCAGCTTGACCGGGACAGGGTCTGGAAACACCATATATTTT.

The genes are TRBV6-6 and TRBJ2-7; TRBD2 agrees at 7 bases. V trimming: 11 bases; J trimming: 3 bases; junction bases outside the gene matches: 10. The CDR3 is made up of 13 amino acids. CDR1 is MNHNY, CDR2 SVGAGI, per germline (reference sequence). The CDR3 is CASGRALLYEQYF. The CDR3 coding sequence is TGTGCCTCAGGGAGGGCACTCCTCTACGAGCAGTACTTC.

The CDR3 spells CASSQISGYNEQFF. DNA of the CDR3: TGTGCCAGCAGCCAGATTAGCGGCTACAATGAGCAGTTCTTC. This rearrangement joins TRBV14 to TRBJ2-1; possible D gene TRBD2, 6 bases. This CDR3 has 14 residues. CDR1 is SGHDN, CDR2 FVKESK, per germline. Trimming shortened V by 3 bases and J by 3 bases, and 9 bases separated the two germline ends.

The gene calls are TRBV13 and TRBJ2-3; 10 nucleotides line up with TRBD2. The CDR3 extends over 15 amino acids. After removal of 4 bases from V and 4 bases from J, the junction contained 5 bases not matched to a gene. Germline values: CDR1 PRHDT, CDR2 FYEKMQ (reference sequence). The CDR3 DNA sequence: TGTGCCAGCAGCTCCCCGGGACTAGCGCCAGATACGCAGTATTTT. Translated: CASSSPGLAPDTQYF.

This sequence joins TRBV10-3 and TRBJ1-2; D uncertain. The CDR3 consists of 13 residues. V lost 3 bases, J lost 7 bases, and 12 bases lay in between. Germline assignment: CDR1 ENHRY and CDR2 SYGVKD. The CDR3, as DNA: TGTGCCATCAGTGAACAAGGGTTGCGTGGCTACACCTTC. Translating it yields CAISEQGLRGYTF.

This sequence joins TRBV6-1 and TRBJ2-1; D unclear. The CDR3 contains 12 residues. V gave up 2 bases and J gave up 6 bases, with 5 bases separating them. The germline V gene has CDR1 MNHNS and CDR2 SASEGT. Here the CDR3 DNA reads TGTGCCAGCAGTGAACTTTTCAATGAGCAGTTCTTC. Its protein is CASSELFNEQFF.

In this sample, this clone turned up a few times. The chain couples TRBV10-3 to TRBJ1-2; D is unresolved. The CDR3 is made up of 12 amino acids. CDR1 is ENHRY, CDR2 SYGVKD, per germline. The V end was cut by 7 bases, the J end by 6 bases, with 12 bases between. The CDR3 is CAITGDFNGYTF. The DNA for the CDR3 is TGTGCCATCACGGGAGATTTTAATGGCTACACCTTC.

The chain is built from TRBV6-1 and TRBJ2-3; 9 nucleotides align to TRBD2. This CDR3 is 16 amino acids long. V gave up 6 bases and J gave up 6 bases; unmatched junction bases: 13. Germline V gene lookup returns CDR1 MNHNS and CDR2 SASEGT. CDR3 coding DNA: TGTGCCAGCAGGGAACGAGGCGGGGGGGCGTGGGATACGCAGTATTTT. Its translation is CASRERGGGAWDTQYF.

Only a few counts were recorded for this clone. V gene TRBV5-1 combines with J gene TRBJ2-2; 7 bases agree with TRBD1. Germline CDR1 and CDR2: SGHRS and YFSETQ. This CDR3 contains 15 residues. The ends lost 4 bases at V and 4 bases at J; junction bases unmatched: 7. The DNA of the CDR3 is TGCGCCAGCAGCCTTGGACAGGTCGGCACCGGGGAGCTGTTTTTT. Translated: CASSLGQVGTGELFF.

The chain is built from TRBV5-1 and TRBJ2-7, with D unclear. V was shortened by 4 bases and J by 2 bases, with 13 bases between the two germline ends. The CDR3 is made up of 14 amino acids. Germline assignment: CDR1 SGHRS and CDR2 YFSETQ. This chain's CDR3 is CASSLGRNPYEQYF. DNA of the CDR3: TGCGCCAGCAGCCTAGGACGGAACCCCTACGAGCAGTACTTC.

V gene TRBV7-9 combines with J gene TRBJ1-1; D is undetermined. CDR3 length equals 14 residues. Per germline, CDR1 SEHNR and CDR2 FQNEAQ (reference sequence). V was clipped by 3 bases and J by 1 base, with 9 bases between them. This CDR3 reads CASSFDPANTEAFF. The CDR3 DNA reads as TGTGCCAGCAGCTTTGACCCAGCGAACACTGAAGCTTTCTTT.

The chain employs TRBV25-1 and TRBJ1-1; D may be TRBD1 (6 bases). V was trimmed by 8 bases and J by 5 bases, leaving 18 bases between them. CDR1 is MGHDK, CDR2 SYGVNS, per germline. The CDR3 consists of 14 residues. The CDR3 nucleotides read TGTGCCAGCGGCACAGGGATCGGTTGGACTGAAGCTTTCTTT. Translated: CASGTGIGWTEAFF.

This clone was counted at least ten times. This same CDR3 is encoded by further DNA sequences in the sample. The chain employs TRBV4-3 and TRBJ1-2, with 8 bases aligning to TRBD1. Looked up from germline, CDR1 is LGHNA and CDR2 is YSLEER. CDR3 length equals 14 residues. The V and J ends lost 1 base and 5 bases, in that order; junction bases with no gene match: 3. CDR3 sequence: CASSQGTGKYGYTF. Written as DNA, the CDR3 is TGCGCCAGCAGCCAAGGGACAGGGAAGTATGGCTACACCTTC.

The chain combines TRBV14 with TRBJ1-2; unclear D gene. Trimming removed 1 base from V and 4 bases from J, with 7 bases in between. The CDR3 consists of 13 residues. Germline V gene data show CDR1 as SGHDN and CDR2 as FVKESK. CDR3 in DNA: TGTGCCAGCAGCCAAGGTACGGCCTATGGCTACACCTTC. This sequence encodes CASSQGTAYGYTF.

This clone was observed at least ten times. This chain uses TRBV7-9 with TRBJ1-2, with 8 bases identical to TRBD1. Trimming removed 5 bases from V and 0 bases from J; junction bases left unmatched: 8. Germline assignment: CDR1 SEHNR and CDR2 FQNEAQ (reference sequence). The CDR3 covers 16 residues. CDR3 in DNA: TGTGCCAGCAGCCTCGGGACAGGTGAGGCTAACTATGGCTACACCTTC. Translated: CASSLGTGEANYGYTF.